This passage covers 25 T cell receptor beta chains from one sample sequenced in a study of beta chain features in type 1 diabetes. TCRB transcripts that were expressed got sequenced, as all of the isolated RNA had been reverse transcribed. Profiling relied on immunoSEQ multiplex PCR, and the TCRdb table lists in-frame clones only, not all of them. This table holds about 150,000 clones, approximately 12% found once. The sample taken for sequencing was central memory CD4+ T cells from blood. The receptors here all came from a man between 18 and 35 years old in good health.

This clone was seen a few times. The chain couples TRBV28 to TRBJ1-5; no clear D. Trimming shortened V by 4 bases and J by 9 bases, and 7 bases separated the two germline ends. CDR1 is MDHEN, CDR2 SYDVKM, per germline. This CDR3 comprises 11 residues. In DNA, the CDR3 is TGTGCCAGCAGTTACCGTGGGCCCCAGCATTTT. Protein: CASSYRGPQHF.

The table lists this clone with a few counts. The chain carries TRBV2 and TRBJ1-5, with unresolved D. The CDR3 totals 14 residues. V was clipped by 4 bases and J by 0 bases, with 7 bases between them. Germline-derived CDR1 and CDR2 are SNHLY and FYNNEI. CDR3 loop: CASSVQLSNQPQHF. The DNA for the CDR3 is TGTGCCAGCAGTGTTCAGCTTAGCAATCAGCCCCAGCATTTT.

This clone was seen more than once but under ten times. CDR3 region: CASSIDGRGPGYNEQFF. As DNA, the CDR3 is TGTGCCAGTAGTATAGACGGCAGGGGCCCCGGCTACAATGAGCAGTTCTTC. This chain joins TRBV19 and TRBJ2-1; D possibly corresponds to TRBD1 (6 bases). Deletions cut 0 bases from V and 3 bases from J, with 15 bases between. Germline V CDR1 and CDR2: LNHDA, SQIVND (reference sequence). The CDR3 is made up of 17 amino acids.

This clone was found a few times. The CDR3 nucleotides are TGTGCCATCTTCGACAGAAACACCGGGGAGCTGTTTTTT. Translation: CAIFDRNTGELFF. The V call is TRBV19, the J call TRBJ2-2; a weak D match, TRBD1 (5 bases). The CDR3 is made up of 13 amino acids. V was trimmed by 10 bases and J by 2 bases, leaving 11 bases between them. Germline V CDR1 and CDR2: LNHDA, SQIVND (reference sequence).

This clone was picked up a small number of times. The V gene is TRBV30, the J gene TRBJ1-5; D may be TRBD1 (6 bases). V was pared by 4 bases and J by 0 bases, with 7 bases between. The CDR3 is 13 amino acids. Germline assignment: CDR1 GTSNPN and CDR2 SVGIG (reference sequence). The CDR3 region is CAWNRDSNQPQHF. The CDR3 DNA reads as TGTGCCTGGAACAGGGATAGCAATCAGCCCCAGCATTTT.

This clone was seen a few times. This chain links TRBV7-9 with TRBJ1-1; D ambiguous. V gave up 6 bases and J gave up 7 bases, with 15 bases separating them. This CDR3 contains 13 residues. Germline assignment: CDR1 SEHNR and CDR2 FQNEAQ (reference sequence). The CDR3 is CASSQGRFGEAFF. The CDR3 bases are TGTGCCAGCAGTCAAGGTCGTTTTGGTGAAGCTTTCTTT.

The V call is TRBV6-5, the J call TRBJ2-1; D gene unclear. CDR3 size: 12 residues. The germline V gene has CDR1 MNHEY and CDR2 SVGAGI. With 6 bases removed from V and 4 bases from J, the gap between germline ends came to 7 bases. CDR3 sequence (DNA): TGTGCCAGCAGGTCGTTTTACAATGAGCAGTTCTTC. Translating gives CASRSFYNEQFF.

The chain couples TRBV6-6 to TRBJ1-2, with D tentatively TRBD1 (6 bases). Looked up from germline, CDR1 is MNHNY and CDR2 is SVGAGI (reference sequence). Trimming cost V 6 bases and J 12 bases, with 11 bases left between them. This CDR3 is built from 10 residues. The CDR3 nucleotides read TGTGCCAGCAGCCAAGGGGGACACACCTTC. Translation: CASSQGGHTF.

The table lists this clone with a few counts. V is TRBV27 and J is TRBJ2-7; 9 nucleotides align to TRBD2. The V and J ends lost 0 bases and 4 bases, in that order; junction bases with no gene match: 4. Germline CDR1 MNHEY, CDR2 SMNVEV (reference sequence). The CDR3 loop spans 15 amino acids. The CDR3 nucleotides read TGTGCCAGCAGTTTATCGTTGCGGGAGGGATACGAGCAGTACTTC. This codes for CASSLSLREGYEQYF.

The chain joins TRBV2 to TRBJ2-3, with TRBD2 matching over 11 bases. V lost 5 bases and J lost 1; bases outside the gene matches: 2. The CDR3 covers 15 residues. Germline V gene sequence: CDR1 SNHLY, CDR2 FYNNEI. CDR3 nucleotides: TGTGCCAGCAGTAAACTAGCGGGGGGCACAGATACGCAGTATTTT. Protein sequence: CASSKLAGGTDTQYF.

This chain joins TRBV29-1 and TRBJ2-1; 8 nucleotides agree with TRBD1. CDR1 is SQVTM and CDR2 is ANQGSEA in the germline V gene. This CDR3 region has 15 residues. With 1 base clipped from V and 8 bases from J, the junction kept 10 bases outside the gene matches. The CDR3 sequence is CSVEASRTGYDEQFF. The CDR3 nucleotides read TGCAGCGTTGAAGCATCCCGGACAGGGTACGATGAGCAGTTCTTC.

This clone appeared a few times. The chain has TRBV7-9 and TRBJ1-2; TRBD1 aligns across 8 bases. CDR1 and CDR2 from the germline V gene are SEHNR and FQNEAQ (reference sequence). J was trimmed by 6 bases and V by 2 bases; bases with no gene match: 5. The CDR3 sequence is 14 residues long. The CDR3 region is CASSLQQGAHGYTF. CDR3 DNA sequence: TGTGCCAGCAGCTTACAGCAGGGGGCACATGGCTACACCTTC.

V is TRBV28 and J is TRBJ2-7; 7 nucleotides line up with TRBD1. Germline values: CDR1 MDHEN, CDR2 SYDVKM. The V segment lost 7 bases and the J segment 3 bases; nucleotides outside the gene matches: 9. The CDR3 is 14 amino acids. CDR3 loop: CASTLEGQFYEQYF. The CDR3 bases are TGTGCCAGCACCCTCGAGGGACAGTTCTACGAGCAGTACTTC.

This clone was recorded a few times. The chain joins TRBV10-3 to TRBJ2-1; perhaps TRBD2 as D (6 bases). Germline V gene sequence: CDR1 ENHRY, CDR2 SYGVKD. V was pared by 3 bases and J by 6 bases, with 15 bases between. The CDR3 covers 15 residues. CDR3 loop: CAISDTTQRVNEQFF. The CDR3 nucleotides are TGTGCCATCAGTGATACCACTCAGCGGGTCAATGAGCAGTTCTTC.

This clone has more than one count but fewer than ten. This sequence joins TRBV7-2 and TRBJ2-3; TRBD2 is a possible D gene (5 bases). V was clipped by 4 bases and J by 6 bases, with 11 bases between them. The CDR3 consists of 13 residues. Germline V CDR1 and CDR2: SGHTA, FQGNSA. The CDR3 DNA follows: TGTGCCAGCAGCTCAGGACTGCTCGATACGCAGTATTTT. Protein sequence: CASSSGLLDTQYF.

This clone was counted only a few times. The chain combines TRBV6-5 with TRBJ2-2; D is undetermined. V dropped 6 bases and J dropped 7 bases, with 6 bases sitting between them. The germline V gene encodes CDR1 MNHEY and CDR2 SVGAGI. The CDR3 is 11 amino acids. In DNA form, the CDR3 reads TGTGCCAGCAGGGCTCGCGGGGAGCTGTTTTTT. Translated, it gives CASRARGELFF.

This clone turned up a few times. The chain combines TRBV7-2 with TRBJ2-3; D gene uncertain. The CDR3 spans 12 residues. In germline, CDR1 is SGHTA, CDR2 FQGNSA. V lost 9 bases and J 2 bases, leaving 9 bases between the germline ends. The CDR3 bases are TGTGCCAGTTCAGGCCTCACAGATACGCAGTATTTT. It codes for CASSGLTDTQYF.

The chain employs TRBV7-2 and TRBJ2-1; 8 bases align to TRBD2. Germline-derived CDR1 and CDR2 are SGHTA and FQGNSA. The CDR3 contains 15 residues. The junction had 9 bases not matched to a gene; V was cut back by 4 bases and J by 7 bases. CDR3 nucleotide sequence: TGTGCCAGCAGCTCCCGGGGGGGCCTTTTGAATGAGCAGTTCTTC. This gives the protein CASSSRGGLLNEQFF.

This clone was picked up a small number of times. This chain uses TRBV18 with TRBJ1-1; unclear D gene. Germline assignment: CDR1 KGHSH and CDR2 LQKENI. The CDR3 extends over 13 amino acids. The ends were cut back, 1 base at V and 7 bases at J, with 10 bases in the middle. CDR3 DNA sequence: TGTGCCAGCTCACCACAGGCTGGAATTGAAGCTTTCTTT. Translation: CASSPQAGIEAFF.

The chain uses TRBV25-1 and TRBJ1-5; D might be TRBD1 (5 bases). The CDR3 is made up of 14 amino acids. Germline V gene lookup returns CDR1 MGHDK and CDR2 SYGVNS. V was trimmed by 3 bases and J by 6 bases, leaving 12 bases between them. The CDR3 DNA follows: TGTGCCAGCAGTGAGGGGGGTAGGAGTCAGCCCCAGCATTTT. Protein sequence: CASSEGGRSQPQHF.

The sample holds one count of this clone. This sequence joins TRBV7-9 and TRBJ1-1; D perhaps matches TRBD1 (5 bases). Trimming removed 4 bases at V and 6 bases at J, with 15 bases between. Germline-derived CDR1 and CDR2 are SEHNR and FQNEAQ (reference sequence). The CDR3 spans 14 residues. The CDR3 spells CASSYRTFGSEAFF. The CDR3 DNA reads as TGTGCCAGCAGCTATCGGACATTTGGGTCTGAAGCTTTCTTT.

The gene calls are TRBV30 and TRBJ1-2; 7 bases line up with TRBD1. CDR1 and CDR2 (germline): GTSNPN, SVGIG (reference sequence). The trim removed 7 bases at V and 4 bases at J, leaving 12 bases unmatched. The CDR3 sequence is 14 residues long. The CDR3 region has the DNA TGTGCCTCGGAGGCCGGGACAGTCTTCTATGGCTACACCTTC. Its translation is CASEAGTVFYGYTF.

The V gene is TRBV7-2, the J gene TRBJ1-1; D is uncertain. The CDR3 runs 14 residues. Germline CDR1 SGHTA, CDR2 FQGNSA. Trimming pared 2 bases from V and 0 bases from J, leaving 7 bases between. The CDR3 loop reads CASSLLAMNTEAFF. For the CDR3, the DNA is TGTGCCAGCAGCTTATTGGCCATGAACACTGAAGCTTTCTTT.

The chain couples TRBV7-6 to TRBJ2-5, with D unclear. CDR1 is SGHVS and CDR2 is FNYEAQ in the germline V gene. The CDR3 sequence is 18 residues long. V lost 3 bases and J 5 bases, leaving 25 bases between the germline ends. The CDR3 sequence: CASSFRMDLLRAGETQYF. The CDR3 coding sequence is TGTGCCAGCAGCTTTAGGATGGACCTTTTAAGGGCTGGGGAGACCCAGTACTTC.

The chain employs TRBV7-2 and TRBJ2-2; D gene ambiguous. CDR3 length: 14 residues. Germline-derived CDR1 and CDR2 are SGHTA and FQGNSA. Between the trimmed V and J ends, which lost 5 bases and 1 base, there was a span of 8 bases. Here the CDR3 DNA reads TGTGCCAGCAGCCGGAACAGGAACACCGGGGAGCTGTTTTTT. This translates into CASSRNRNTGELFF.